One sample yielded the 29 T cell receptor beta chains listed below, sequenced in a study of shared T cell receptors in the human thymus. Some clones are missing from TCRdb's copy, which holds only in-frame ones; the method was immunoSEQ multiplex PCR. The sample carries hundreds of thousands of clones, over 75% recorded once. This same sample was also taken into another study, of human thymus T cells.

Sequenced material: thymocytes. The receptors stem from a boy less than two years old with a congenital heart defect.

V usage is TRBV2 and J usage is TRBJ1-4; 8 nucleotides agree with TRBD1. CDR3 length equals 14 residues. Germline loops: CDR1 SNHLY, CDR2 FYNNEI. V was clipped by 6 bases and J by 4 bases; unmatched bases: 4. CDR3: CASRAQGVNEKLFF. The CDR3 DNA sequence: TGTGCCAGCAGGGCACAGGGGGTTAATGAAAAACTGTTTTTT.

J is TRBJ2-5 and V is TRBV7-8; D remains ambiguous. CDR3 length: 13 amino acids. Trimming took 5 bases from V and 0 from J, leaving 7 bases between them. The V gene's germline CDR1 is SGHVS and CDR2 FQNEAQ. The CDR3 reads CASSMYNQETQYF. The DNA of the CDR3 is TGTGCCAGCAGCATGTACAACCAAGAGACCCAGTACTTC.

This chain uses TRBV19 with TRBJ1-1; D uncertain. This CDR3 is 16 amino acids long. Trimming took off 3 bases at V and 5 bases at J, with 19 bases between the two ends. CDR1 and CDR2 from the germline V gene are LNHDA and SQIVND (reference sequence). For the CDR3, the DNA is TGTGCCAGTAGTATCTCGGCGGAACCTTGGGTTACTGAAGCTTTCTTT. Encoded protein: CASSISAEPWVTEAFF.

This chain joins TRBV5-8 and TRBJ1-5; TRBD1 matches at 7 bases. The CDR3 has 15 residues. Germline-derived CDR1 and CDR2 are SGHTS and YDEGEE. Losses at the gene ends were 1 base for V and 5 bases for J; bases not matched to a gene: 6. CDR3 region: CASSLLGQRHQPQHF. The CDR3 DNA reads TGTGCCAGCAGCTTGTTGGGACAGCGCCATCAGCCCCAGCATTTT. Full variable domain (outside the CDR3, taken from reference TRBV5-8 and TRBJ1-5): EAGVTQSPTHLIKTRGQQATLRCSPISGHTSVYWYQQALGLGLQFLLWYDEGEERNRGNFPPRFSGRQFPNYSSELNVNALELEDSALYLCASSLLGQRHQPQHFGDGTRLSIL.

The V gene is TRBV30, the J gene TRBJ1-1; no clear D. CDR3 size: 15 residues. Germline V gives CDR1 GTSNPN, CDR2 SVGIG (reference sequence). Trimming pared 2 bases from V and 3 bases from J, leaving 16 bases between. The CDR3 spells CAWSPLGVQYTEAFF. The CDR3 bases are TGTGCCTGGAGTCCCCTCGGGGTTCAATACACTGAAGCTTTCTTT.

The chain employs TRBV5-4 and TRBJ1-1, with TRBD1 matching over 7 bases. The CDR3 length is 17 residues. Germline CDR1 SGHNT, CDR2 YYREEE (reference sequence). J gave up 4 bases and V 1 base, and 13 bases lay outside the gene matches. The CDR3 DNA reads TGTGCCAGCAGCTTGATAACGACAGGGCGTCGGGCCACTGAAGCTTTCTTT. Residues: CASSLITTGRRATEAFF.

The rearrangement uses TRBV4-1 and TRBJ1-6; D remains unclear. With 1 base removed from V and 4 bases from J, the gap between germline ends came to 5 bases. Germline CDR1 MGHRA, CDR2 YSYEKL. This CDR3 comprises 14 residues. The CDR3 bases are TGCGCCAGCAGCCAAGGCCAGTATAATTCACCCCTCCACTTT. It is translated as CASSQGQYNSPLHF.

This chain's CDR3 is CASSFFPRGSGDNEQFF. Here the CDR3 DNA reads TGTGCCAGCAGTTTTTTCCCCCGTGGTAGCGGTGACAATGAGCAGTTCTTC. This sequence joins TRBV27 and TRBJ2-1; possible D gene TRBD2, 6 bases. This CDR3 contains 17 residues. V shed 3 bases and J shed 5 bases, with 20 bases lying between them. Per germline, CDR1 MNHEY and CDR2 SMNVEV (reference sequence).

This rearrangement joins TRBV4-3 to TRBJ1-4; TRBD1 aligns across 9 bases. The CDR3 totals 14 residues. Germline V gene lookup returns CDR1 LGHNA and CDR2 YSLEER. V lost 4 bases to trimming and J lost 11 bases; unmatched junction nucleotides: 8. The CDR3 region has the DNA TGCGCCAGCAGCCTCCGGGACAGGGAGGATAAACTGTTTTTT. The encoded protein is CASSLRDREDKLFF.

CDR3 DNA sequence: TGCGCCAGCAGCCAAGACAGGGGGCATCAGCCCCAGCATTTT. It specifies CASSQDRGHQPQHF. The chain employs TRBV4-1 and TRBJ1-5, with 8 bases lining up with TRBD1. V gave up 0 bases and J gave up 5 bases; unmatched junction bases: 0. The CDR3 sequence is 14 residues long. Germline V gives CDR1 MGHRA, CDR2 YSYEKL.

This clone occurred a few times. The rearrangement uses TRBV30 and TRBJ2-7; tentatively, D is TRBD1 (6 bases). The V gene's germline CDR1 is GTSNPN and CDR2 SVGIG (reference sequence). V lost 1 base and J 4 bases, leaving 8 bases between the germline ends. The CDR3 is 12 residues long. CDR3 region: CAWSAQGYEQYF. The CDR3 nucleotides read TGTGCCTGGAGTGCACAGGGATACGAGCAGTACTTC.

The chain carries TRBV6-6 and TRBJ2-7; the D gene is possibly TRBD1 (6 bases). Between the trimmed V and J ends, which lost 6 bases and 2 bases, there was a span of 20 bases. Germline values: CDR1 MNHNY, CDR2 SVGAGI (reference sequence). There are 16 residues in the CDR3. The CDR3 nucleotides are TGTGCCAGCAGCTTACACTCAACAGGGCCCCCCTACGAGCAGTACTTC. Protein: CASSLHSTGPPYEQYF.

This rearrangement joins TRBV6-5 to TRBJ1-5, with D possibly being TRBD1 (5 bases). The CDR3 totals 15 residues. V lost 5 bases to trimming and J lost 0 bases, with 11 bases between them. The germline V gene encodes CDR1 MNHEY and CDR2 SVGAGI. The CDR3 coding sequence is TGTGCCAGCAGTGGCCACAGGTATAGCAATCAGCCCCAGCATTTT. This sequence encodes CASSGHRYSNQPQHF.

The rearrangement uses TRBV4-1 and TRBJ1-5, with 8 bases lining up with TRBD1. The ends lost 0 bases at V and 2 bases at J; junction bases unmatched: 6. Germline CDR1 is MGHRA and CDR2 is YSYEKL. This CDR3 spans 17 amino acids. The CDR3 spells CASSQDHRGVGNQPQHF. The CDR3 DNA follows: TGCGCCAGCAGCCAAGATCACAGGGGGGTCGGCAATCAGCCCCAGCATTTT.

J is TRBJ1-2 and V is TRBV19; D may be TRBD1 (6 bases). The CDR3 runs to 16 residues. The V end was cut by 7 bases, the J end by 1 base, with 19 bases between. Germline CDR1 and CDR2: LNHDA and SQIVND (reference sequence). The CDR3 DNA is TGTGCCAGTATCCGGGACACCGACCACCTTAACTATGGCTACACCTTC. Amino acid sequence: CASIRDTDHLNYGYTF.

This clone was detected a few times. The chain combines TRBV28 with TRBJ1-5, with a tentative D call TRBD1 (5 bases). The V and J ends lost 3 bases and 7 bases respectively, with 7 bases between them. There are 12 residues in the CDR3. Germline CDR1 reads MDHEN; CDR2 reads SYDVKM. This chain's CDR3 is CASSFWGQPQHF. CDR3 nucleotides: TGTGCCAGCAGTTTTTGGGGCCAGCCCCAGCATTTT.

The chain couples TRBV15 to TRBJ2-7, with 9 bases identical to TRBD1. The length of the CDR3 is 18 residues. Germline CDR1 LNHNV, CDR2 YYDKDF (reference sequence). V dropped 0 bases and J dropped 2; count of bases not matched to a gene: 11. The CDR3 spells CATSREGRTGGQAYEQYF. CDR3 in DNA: TGTGCCACCAGCAGAGAGGGGCGAACAGGGGGCCAGGCCTACGAGCAGTACTTC.

The J gene is TRBJ2-7, the V gene TRBV5-1; the match to TRBD2 covers 8 bases. The CDR3 has 14 residues. CDR1 and CDR2 from the germline V gene are SGHRS and YFSETQ. V was clipped by 4 bases and J by 0 bases; unmatched bases: 3. CDR3 DNA: TGCGCCAGCAGCGTGGGACTAGACTCCTACGAGCAGTACTTC. It codes for CASSVGLDSYEQYF.

The chain joins TRBV7-3 to TRBJ2-3; D is perhaps TRBD2 (5 bases). The CDR3 has 14 residues. With 8 bases removed from V and 2 bases from J, the gap between germline ends came to 14 bases. Germline lookup yields CDR1 SGHTA and CDR2 FQGTGA. The CDR3 protein is CASGLGRATDTQYF. CDR3 in DNA: TGTGCCAGCGGGCTAGGGCGGGCCACAGATACGCAGTATTTT.

The chain links TRBV4-3 to TRBJ2-2; no firm D call. The CDR3 is made up of 20 amino acids. V was shortened by 0 bases and J by 5 bases, with 25 bases between the two germline ends. CDR1 and CDR2 from the germline V gene are LGHNA and YSLEER. This CDR3 reads CASSQDQYRSDFLRTGELFF. In nucleotides, the CDR3 is TGCGCCAGCAGCCAAGATCAATATAGGTCAGACTTTCTAAGGACCGGGGAGCTGTTTTTT.

The chain is built from TRBV6-6 and TRBJ2-5; D may be TRBD1 (6 bases). There are 14 residues in the CDR3. Deletions cut 10 bases from V and 2 bases from J, with 17 bases between. The germline CDR1 and CDR2 sequences are MNHNY and SVGAGI (reference sequence). The CDR3 DNA reads as TGTGCCACCTCGGAACAGGGCTGGCAAGAGACCCAGTACTTC. Encoded protein: CATSEQGWQETQYF.

The rearrangement joins TRBV9 to TRBJ2-1; 7 nucleotides match TRBD2. The CDR3 spans 13 residues. Trimming removed 3 bases from V and 7 bases from J; junction bases left unmatched: 4. In germline, CDR1 is SGDLS, CDR2 YYNGEE. CDR3 region: CASSGGTTNEQFF. The CDR3 nucleotides are TGTGCCAGCAGCGGCGGGACTACTAATGAGCAGTTCTTC.

This chain joins TRBV5-1 and TRBJ2-3; D may be TRBD1 (6 bases). V was pared by 4 bases and J by 2 bases, with 20 bases between. The CDR3 length is 17 residues. Germline values: CDR1 SGHRS, CDR2 YFSETQ. CDR3 in amino acids: CASSPRGQPDFTDTQYF. The CDR3 DNA reads TGCGCCAGCAGCCCACGAGGACAGCCGGACTTCACAGATACGCAGTATTTT.

The gene calls are TRBV13 and TRBJ1-2; possible D gene TRBD1, 5 bases. Trimming removed 5 bases at V and 0 bases at J, with 19 bases between. This CDR3 is built from 17 residues. Germline V CDR1 and CDR2: PRHDT, FYEKMQ (reference sequence). CDR3 sequence: CASSPGGPTISNYGYTF. The CDR3 bases are TGTGCCAGCAGCCCGGGGGGACCAACCATCTCTAACTATGGCTACACCTTC.

This clone was counted only a few times. This chain joins TRBV28 and TRBJ2-7; D possibly corresponds to TRBD1 (5 bases). The length of the CDR3 is 14 residues. Germline-derived CDR1 and CDR2 are MDHEN and SYDVKM. Trimming stripped 2 bases from V and 3 bases from J, with 11 bases between. CDR3 amino acids: CASSLKQTDYEQYF. The CDR3 region has the DNA TGTGCCAGCAGTTTAAAACAGACAGACTACGAGCAGTACTTC.

The chain links TRBV18 to TRBJ2-5, with TRBD2 matching over 8 bases. Germline V gives CDR1 KGHSH, CDR2 LQKENI. The junction had 9 bases not matched to a gene; V was cut back by 2 bases and J by 4 bases. The CDR3 contains 16 residues. This CDR3 is CASSPTTAGTRETQYF. CDR3 bases: TGTGCCAGCTCACCAACAACTGCCGGGACTAGAGAGACCCAGTACTTC.

The chain combines TRBV29-1 with TRBJ2-7; a possible D gene is TRBD1 (5 bases). Trimming shortened V by 3 bases and J by 0 bases, and 12 bases separated the two germline ends. The CDR3 extends over 14 amino acids. The V gene's germline CDR1 is SQVTM and CDR2 ANQGSEA. DNA of the CDR3: TGCAGCGTTGAGGCAGGGCCTTTCTCCTACGAGCAGTACTTC. It codes for CSVEAGPFSYEQYF.

The rearrangement uses TRBV4-3 and TRBJ1-4; tentative D call: TRBD1 (5 bases). The CDR3 contains 16 residues. Germline V lookup: CDR1 LGHNA, CDR2 YSLEER. The germline V and J ends were trimmed by 1 base and 2 bases, with 11 bases remaining between them. CDR3 bases: TGCGCCAGCAGCCAAGTCGTTAGGGGTACTAATGAAAAACTGTTTTTT. It yields the protein CASSQVVRGTNEKLFF.

This chain joins TRBV2 and TRBJ1-5, with 8 bases aligning to TRBD1. The V gene's germline CDR1 is SNHLY and CDR2 FYNNEI. Unmatched junction bases numbered 8, after V lost 1 base and J lost 3 bases. This CDR3 has 17 residues. The CDR3 reads CASSEGLKGQANQPQHF. The CDR3 DNA sequence: TGTGCCAGCAGTGAAGGTCTTAAGGGACAGGCCAATCAGCCCCAGCATTTT.